This TCR beta chain was sequenced for a study of T cells in Graves' hyperthyroidism and ophthalmopathy. Study-wide results and caveats: Blood held most thyroid clonotypes expanded above 0.001 frequency.

About this clonotype itself: Its antigen is not known.

Researchers amplified the TCR beta CDR3 regions from RNA transcripts. HTBI primers were employed in a first-round RT-PCR of the TCR CDR3. Each CDR3 protein gets one entry after TCRdb re-called the multiplex PCR reads with MiXCR. The table shows hundreds of thousands of distinct CDR3 sequences, with 35% occurring only once. For the diagnoses, clinical symptoms, serum thyroxine and TRAb, thyroid ultrasound and orbital computed tomography were used. The material sequenced was blood. The receptor comes from a woman aged 40 to 50 with Graves' hyperthyroidism.

The CDR3: CATSDLRGTNEQFF. The DNA for the CDR3 is TGTGCCACCAGTGATTTGCGGGGGACAAATGAGCAGTTCTTC. The chain employs TRBV24-1 and TRBJ2-5; D may match TRBD1 or TRBD2 (6 bases each). The last part of the DNA fits TRBJ2-1 better; the J call may be wrong. Germline V gene sequence: CDR1 KGHDR, CDR2 SFDVKD. The CDR3 covers 14 residues.